The next 9 T cell receptor beta chains were all read from a single sample in a study of T cell changes during pregnancy in multiple sclerosis. Assay used: immunoSEQ multiplex PCR; TCRdb lists only in-frame clones, some missing. The top ten hold about 20% of the sample, which has around 21,000 clones, around nine tenths seen once. The source material was CD8+ T cells from peripheral blood mononuclear cells, sampled after pregnancy. These receptors were collected from a female donor in good health, enrolled as a control in a pregnancy study.

The chain has TRBV19 and TRBJ2-2; D not certain. CDR1 LNHDA and CDR2 SQIVND come from the germline V gene (reference sequence). This CDR3 comprises 11 residues. Trimming removed 8 bases at V and 3 bases at J, with 4 bases between. CDR3 bases: TGTGCCAGTGACTACACCGGGGAGCTGTTTTTT. Protein sequence: CASDYTGELFF.

V usage is TRBV27 and J usage is TRBJ2-1; 10 bases agree with TRBD2. V was clipped by 2 bases and J by 5 bases; unmatched bases: 3. The CDR3 is made up of 15 amino acids. From germline, CDR1 is MNHEY and CDR2 SMNVEV (reference sequence). This CDR3 is CASSLRSGRDNEQFF. CDR3 DNA sequence: TGTGCCAGCAGTTTAAGGAGCGGGAGGGACAATGAGCAGTTCTTC.

CDR3 DNA sequence: TGCGCCAGCAGCCAAGTCGCGGGGGGGTTCTACAATGAGCAGTTCTTC. This gives the protein CASSQVAGGFYNEQFF. The chain carries TRBV4-1 and TRBJ2-1, with 9 positions matching TRBD2. With 1 base clipped from V and 3 bases from J, the junction kept 4 bases outside the gene matches. Germline V lookup: CDR1 MGHRA, CDR2 YSYEKL. This CDR3 contains 16 residues.

This chain connects TRBV19 to TRBJ1-1; 7 nucleotides agree with TRBD1. V dropped 6 bases and J dropped 3; count of bases not matched to a gene: 7. This CDR3 has 14 residues. CDR1 is LNHDA and CDR2 is SQIVND in the germline V gene (reference sequence). This CDR3 reads CASRIRQGDTEAFF. In nucleotides, the CDR3 is TGTGCCAGTAGGATCAGACAGGGAGACACTGAAGCTTTCTTT.

This rearrangement joins TRBV7-2 to TRBJ1-5, with D unclear. Germline-derived CDR1 and CDR2 are SGHTA and FQGNSA. The CDR3 runs to 15 residues. V gave up 7 bases and J gave up 0 bases, with 13 bases separating them. CDR3 in DNA: TGTGCCAGCACCCCCGGGGAATATAGCAATCAGCCCCAGCATTTT. As protein: CASTPGEYSNQPQHF.

The CDR3 nucleotides read TGTGCCAGCAGCCCGCGACTAGCGGGGGGGCGGGAGACCCAGTACTTC. Translated, it gives CASSPRLAGGRETQYF. This chain links TRBV7-2 with TRBJ2-5; 14 nucleotides line up with TRBD2. After removal of 5 bases from V and 5 bases from J, the junction contained 7 bases not matched to a gene. The CDR3 length is 16 residues. Germline CDR1 SGHTA, CDR2 FQGNSA.

The chain combines TRBV2 with TRBJ1-3, with 7 bases lining up with TRBD1. Germline V gene data show CDR1 as SNHLY and CDR2 as FYNNEI. The CDR3 has 14 residues. The V gene end was trimmed by 8 bases and the J gene end by 0 bases; junction bases not matched to a gene: 4. CDR3 sequence: CASLQGSSGNTIYF. The CDR3 bases are TGTGCCAGCTTACAGGGGAGCTCTGGAAACACCATATATTTT.

The chain has TRBV14 and TRBJ2-1; 10 bases match TRBD2. This CDR3 region has 20 residues. In germline, CDR1 is SGHDN, CDR2 FVKESK. Unmatched junction bases numbered 19, after V lost 6 bases and J lost 2 bases. The CDR3 DNA reads as TGTGCCAGCAGTCAGAAGGGAAGGGCTAGCGGGAGAACCCCCTACAATGAGCAGTTCTTC. It translates to CASSQKGRASGRTPYNEQFF.

This CDR3 reads CASIAGPDTQYF. CDR3 nucleotide sequence: TGTGCCAGCATCGCGGGGCCAGATACGCAGTATTTT. The rearrangement joins TRBV21-1 to TRBJ2-3; TRBD2, the table's D call, was not compared with the DNA. TRBV21-1 is a pseudogene locus. The CDR3 loop spans 12 amino acids.